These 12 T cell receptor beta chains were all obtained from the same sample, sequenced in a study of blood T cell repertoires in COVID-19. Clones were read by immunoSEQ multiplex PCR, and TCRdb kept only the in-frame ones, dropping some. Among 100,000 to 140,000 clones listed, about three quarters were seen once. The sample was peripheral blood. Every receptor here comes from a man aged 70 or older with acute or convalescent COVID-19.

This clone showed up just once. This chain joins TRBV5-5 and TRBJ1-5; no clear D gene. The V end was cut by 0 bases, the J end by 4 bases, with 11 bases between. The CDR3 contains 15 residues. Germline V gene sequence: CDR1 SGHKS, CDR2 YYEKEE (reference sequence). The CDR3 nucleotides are TGTGCCAGCAGCTTGGACGGGTGGGAGAATCAGCCCCAGCATTTT. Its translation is CASSLDGWENQPQHF.

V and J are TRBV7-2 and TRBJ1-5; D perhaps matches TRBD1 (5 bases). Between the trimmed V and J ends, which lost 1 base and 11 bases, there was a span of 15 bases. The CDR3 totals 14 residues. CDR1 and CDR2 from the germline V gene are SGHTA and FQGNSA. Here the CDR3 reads CASSLGQRMDTQHF. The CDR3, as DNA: TGTGCCAGCAGCTTAGGACAGAGGATGGACACCCAGCATTTT. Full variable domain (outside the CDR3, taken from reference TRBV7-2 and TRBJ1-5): GAGVSQSPSNKVTEKGKDVELRCDPISGHTALYWYRQSLGQGLEFLIYFQGNSAPDKSGLPSDRFSAERTGGSVSTLTIQRTQQEDSAVYLCASSLGQRMDTQHFGDGTRLSIL.

The CDR3 reads CASTQGRGQPQHF. The DNA for the CDR3 is TGTGCCAGCACCCAGGGAAGAGGACAGCCCCAGCATTTT. The genes are TRBV12-3 or TRBV12-4 and TRBJ1-5; possibly TRBD1 for D (5 bases). The germline V and J ends were trimmed by 7 bases and 7 bases, with 14 bases remaining between them. CDR3 length: 13 residues.

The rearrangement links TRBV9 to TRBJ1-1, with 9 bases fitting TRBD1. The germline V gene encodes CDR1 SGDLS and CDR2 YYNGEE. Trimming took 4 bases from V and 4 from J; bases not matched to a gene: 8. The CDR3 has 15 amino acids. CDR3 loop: CASSLASTGGTEAFF. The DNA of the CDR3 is TGTGCCAGCAGCTTAGCCTCGACAGGGGGCACTGAAGCTTTCTTT.

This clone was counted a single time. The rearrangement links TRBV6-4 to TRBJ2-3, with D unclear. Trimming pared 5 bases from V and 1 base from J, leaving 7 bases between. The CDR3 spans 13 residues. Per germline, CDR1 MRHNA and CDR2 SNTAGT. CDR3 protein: CASSPAGTDTQYF. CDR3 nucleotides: TGTGCCAGCAGTCCCGCGGGCACAGATACGCAGTATTTT.

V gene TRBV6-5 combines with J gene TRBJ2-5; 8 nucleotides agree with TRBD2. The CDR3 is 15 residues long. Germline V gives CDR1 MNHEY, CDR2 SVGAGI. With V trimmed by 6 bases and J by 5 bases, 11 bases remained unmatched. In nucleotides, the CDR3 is TGTGCCAGCAGCCGCCTCAGCGGGGGCGGGGAGACCCAGTACTTC. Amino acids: CASSRLSGGGETQYF.

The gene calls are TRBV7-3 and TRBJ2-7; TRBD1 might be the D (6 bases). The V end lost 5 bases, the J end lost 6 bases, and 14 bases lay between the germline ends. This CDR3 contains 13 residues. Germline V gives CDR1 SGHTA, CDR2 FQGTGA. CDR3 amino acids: CASSPGQYAEQYF. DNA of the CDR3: TGTGCCAGCAGCCCTGGACAGTATGCCGAGCAGTACTTC.

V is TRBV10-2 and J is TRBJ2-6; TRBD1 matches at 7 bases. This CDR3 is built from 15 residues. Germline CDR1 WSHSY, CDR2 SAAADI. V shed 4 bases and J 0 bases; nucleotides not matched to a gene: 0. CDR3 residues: CASSGTGSGANVLTF. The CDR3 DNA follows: TGCGCCAGCAGTGGGACAGGCTCTGGGGCCAACGTCCTGACTTTC.

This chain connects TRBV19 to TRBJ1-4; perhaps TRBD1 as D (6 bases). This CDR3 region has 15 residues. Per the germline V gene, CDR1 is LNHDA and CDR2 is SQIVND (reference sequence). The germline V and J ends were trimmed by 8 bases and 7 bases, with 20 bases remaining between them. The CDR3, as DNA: TGTGCCAGTCAATCACAGGGACCCTCGTTTGAAAAACTGTTTTTT. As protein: CASQSQGPSFEKLFF.

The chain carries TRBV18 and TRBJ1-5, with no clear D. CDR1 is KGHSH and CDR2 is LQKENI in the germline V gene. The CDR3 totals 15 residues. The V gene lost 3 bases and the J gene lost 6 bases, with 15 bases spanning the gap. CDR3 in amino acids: CASSPRTAEGQPQHF. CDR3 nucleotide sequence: TGTGCCAGCTCACCGAGGACGGCAGAGGGTCAGCCCCAGCATTTT.

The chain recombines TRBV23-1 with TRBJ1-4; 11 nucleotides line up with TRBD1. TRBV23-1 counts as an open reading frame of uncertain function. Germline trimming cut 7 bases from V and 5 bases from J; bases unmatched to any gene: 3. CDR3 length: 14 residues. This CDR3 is CASNRDRGNEKLFF. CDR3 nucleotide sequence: TGCGCCAGCAACCGGGACAGGGGGAATGAAAAACTGTTTTTT.

CDR3 loop: CATSALAPYGYTF. CDR3 bases: TGTGCCACCAGTGCCCTGGCCCCCTATGGCTACACCTTC. The chain is built from TRBV24-1 and TRBJ1-2; D is undetermined. The CDR3 is made up of 13 amino acids. V was trimmed by 5 bases and J by 4 bases, leaving 10 bases between them. Germline CDR1 KGHDR, CDR2 SFDVKD.